A selection of T cell receptor beta chains follows, all from one sample in a study of radiotherapy plus CTLA-4 blockade in lung cancer. The protocol was immunoSEQ multiplex PCR, while the TCRdb copy is restricted to in-frame clones and leaves out a portion. The table includes 25,000 to 35,000 clones, 70% to 80% detected once. Specimen: peripheral blood, collected from a patient treated with radiotherapy plus ipilimumab. The receptors were sampled from a human donor with non-small cell lung cancer who had stable disease on radiotherapy plus ipilimumab. Both conserved end residues are part of each CDR3. A D gene is named only where the DNA matches it firmly. The size field is filled for only some rows; it gives once, few, many or a size class.

>TRBJ2-3|-|TRBV11-2|-
TGTGCCAGCAGCTCCCACATGGGGGGGGCGCGCCGGAGCACAGATACGCAGTATTTT
CASSSHMGGARRSTDTQYF
>TRBJ1-4|few|TRBV5-1|-
TGCGCCAGCAGCTTGGGGTCAGGGACTAATGAAAAACTGTTTTTT
CASSLGSGTNEKLFF
>TRBJ1-1|-|TRBV6-5|-
TGTGCCAGCAGTTACTCGCGGGTACAGAACACTGAAGCTTTCTTT
CASSYSRVQNTEAFF
>TRBJ2-7|-|TRBV27|TRBD1
TGTGCCAGCAGTTTGCCCTCGGGACAGGGGGTTGCCGAGCAGTACTTC
CASSLPSGQGVAEQYF
>TRBJ1-2|-|TRBV19|-
TGTGCCAGTAGTTTCGGAGCACAATCCGACTATGGCTACACCTTC
CASSFGAQSDYGYTF
>TRBJ1-4|-|TRBV5-4|-
TGTGCCAGCAGCTATGATCAGGGGCAGGGTGAAAAACTGTTTTTT
CASSYDQGQGEKLFF
>TRBJ1-2|-|TRBV21-1|-
TGTGCCAGCAGCAAAGGTATTGGGGGCCCAAACTATGGCTACACCTTC
CASSKGIGGPNYGYTF
>TRBJ2-5|once|TRBV7-2|TRBD2
TGTGCCAGCAGCCTTAGGACTAGCGGGGGGGCAGATACCCAGTACTTC
CASSLRTSGGADTQYF
>TRBJ1-2|-|TRBV27|-
TGTGCCAGCAGTTTAGCCGGGACACCTAGCTATGGCTACACCTTC
CASSLAGTPSYGYTF
>TRBJ2-1|-|TRBV28|TRBD2
TGTGCCAGCAGTTTAGATCCGGGGGGGCAATACAATGAGCAGTTCTTC
CASSLDPGGQYNEQFF
>TRBJ2-1|-|TRBV21-1|-
TGTGCCAGCAGCAAAGTCCAGGGGAGAACCTACAATGAGCAGTTCTTC
CASSKVQGRTYNEQFF
>TRBJ1-3|once|TRBV7-2|-
TGTGCCAGCAGCCCCTCCGGGACCACCTTTAGGGGAAACACCATATATTTT
CASSPSGTTFRGNTIYF
>TRBJ2-3|-|TRBV10-1|-
TGCGCCAGCAGTGATTCAACAGCGGCTACAGATACGCAGTATTTT
CASSDSTAATDTQYF
>TRBJ1-3|-|TRBV6-5|-
TGTGCCAGCAGTTTCCTCCGGGGATCTGGAAACACCATATATTTT
CASSFLRGSGNTIYF
>TRBJ1-6|-|TRBV7-2|-
TGTGCCAGCAGTTACGGGACTGAGAATTCACCCCTCCACTTT
CASSYGTENSPLHF
>TRBJ1-3|-|TRBV14|-
TGTGCCAGCAGCCACTTCGGCGGTTTCTCTGGAAACACCATATATTTT
CASSHFGGFSGNTIYF
>TRBJ1-1|-|TRBV12-5|-
TGTGCTAGTGGTTTGACAGCCTTGAACACTGAAGCTTTCTTT
CASGLTALNTEAFF
>TRBJ1-3|-|TRBV9|-
TGTGCCAGCAGCGTAGCGGCAGGGTTTGGAAACACCATATATTTT
CASSVAAGFGNTIYF
>TRBJ1-6|-|TRBV19|-
TGTGCCAGTATGGGGGGAGTGGGGAGCTCCTATAATTCACCCCTCCACTTT
CASMGGVGSSYNSPLHF
>TRBJ2-3|few|TRBV5-5|TRBD2
TGTGCCAGCAGCTTACTAGCGGGGGTCACAGATACGCAGTATTTT
CASSLLAGVTDTQYF
>TRBJ1-1|-|TRBV5-6|-
TGTGCCAGCAGCTTGGGGTCCAGGAGTAACACTGAAGCTTTCTTT
CASSLGSRSNTEAFF
>TRBJ1-1|-|TRBV21-1|-
TGTGCCAGCACCAACCCGGTCGGGGTAGCTTTCTTT
CASTNPVGVAFF
>TRBJ1-5|few|TRBV5-6|TRBD1
TGTGCCAGCAGCCTGGACAGGGTGGATCAGCCCCAGCATTTT
CASSLDRVDQPQHF